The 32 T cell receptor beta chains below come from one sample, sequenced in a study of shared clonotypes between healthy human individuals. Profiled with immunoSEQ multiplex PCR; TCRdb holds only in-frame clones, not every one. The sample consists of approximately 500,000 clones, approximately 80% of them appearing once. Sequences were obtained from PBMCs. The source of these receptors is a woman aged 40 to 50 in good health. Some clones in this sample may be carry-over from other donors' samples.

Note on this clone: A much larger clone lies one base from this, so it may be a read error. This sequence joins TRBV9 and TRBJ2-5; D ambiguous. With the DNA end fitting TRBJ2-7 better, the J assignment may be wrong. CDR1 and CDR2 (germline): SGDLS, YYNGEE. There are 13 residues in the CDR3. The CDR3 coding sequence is TGTGCCGGCAGCGTGATTGATGGTTACGAGCAGTACTTC. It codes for CAGSVIDGYEQYF.

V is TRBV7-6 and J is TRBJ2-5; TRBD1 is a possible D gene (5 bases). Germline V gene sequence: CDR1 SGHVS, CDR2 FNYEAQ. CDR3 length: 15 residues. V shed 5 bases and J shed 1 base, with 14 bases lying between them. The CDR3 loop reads CASSPKFGAQETQYF. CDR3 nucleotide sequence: TGTGCCAGCAGCCCCAAGTTTGGGGCCCAAGAGACCCAGTACTTC.

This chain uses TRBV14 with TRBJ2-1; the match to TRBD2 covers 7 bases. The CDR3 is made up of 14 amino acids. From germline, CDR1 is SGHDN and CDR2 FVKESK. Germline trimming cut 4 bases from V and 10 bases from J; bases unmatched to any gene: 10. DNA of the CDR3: TGTGCCAGCAGCCTTGGACTAGTGCAAGGCGAGCAGTTCTTC. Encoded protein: CASSLGLVQGEQFF.

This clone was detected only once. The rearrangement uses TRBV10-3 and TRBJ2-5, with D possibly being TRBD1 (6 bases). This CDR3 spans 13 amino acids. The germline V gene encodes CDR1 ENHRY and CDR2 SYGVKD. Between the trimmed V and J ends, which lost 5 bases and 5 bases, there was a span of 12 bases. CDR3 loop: CAISSPGAETQYF. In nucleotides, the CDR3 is TGTGCCATCAGTTCCCCAGGGGCGGAGACCCAGTACTTC.

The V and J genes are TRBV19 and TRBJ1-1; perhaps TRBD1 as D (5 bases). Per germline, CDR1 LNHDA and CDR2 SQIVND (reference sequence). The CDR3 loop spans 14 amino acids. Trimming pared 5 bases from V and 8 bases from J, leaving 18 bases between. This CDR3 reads CASSRTQDFLEAFF. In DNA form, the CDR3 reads TGTGCCAGTAGTCGAACACAGGATTTCCTCGAAGCTTTCTTT.

The CDR3 DNA follows: TGTGCCAGCAGCCGCGGAGGGACTAGCGGGAGGAATGAGCAGTTCTTC. Its protein is CASSRGGTSGRNEQFF. The chain joins TRBV7-9 to TRBJ2-1; 15 bases map to TRBD2. CDR3 size: 16 residues. V shed 5 bases and J 7 bases; nucleotides not matched to a gene: 6. The germline CDR1 and CDR2 sequences are SEHNR and FQNEAQ (reference sequence).

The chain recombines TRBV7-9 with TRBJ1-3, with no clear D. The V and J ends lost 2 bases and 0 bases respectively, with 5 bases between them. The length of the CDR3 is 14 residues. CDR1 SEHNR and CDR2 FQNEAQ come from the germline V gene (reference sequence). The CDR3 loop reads CASSLSTSGNTIYF. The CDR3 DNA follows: TGTGCCAGCAGCTTATCCACCTCTGGAAACACCATATATTTT.

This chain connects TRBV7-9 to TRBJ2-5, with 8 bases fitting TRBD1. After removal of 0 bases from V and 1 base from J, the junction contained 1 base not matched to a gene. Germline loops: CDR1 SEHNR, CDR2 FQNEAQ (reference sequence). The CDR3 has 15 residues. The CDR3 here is CASSLATGGQETQYF. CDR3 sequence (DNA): TGTGCCAGCAGCTTAGCTACAGGGGGCCAAGAGACCCAGTACTTC.

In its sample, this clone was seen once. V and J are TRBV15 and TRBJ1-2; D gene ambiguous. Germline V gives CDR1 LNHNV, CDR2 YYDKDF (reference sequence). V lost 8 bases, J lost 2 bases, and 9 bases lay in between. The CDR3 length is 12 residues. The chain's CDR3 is CATYGINYGYTF. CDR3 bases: TGTGCCACCTACGGGATAAACTATGGCTACACCTTC.

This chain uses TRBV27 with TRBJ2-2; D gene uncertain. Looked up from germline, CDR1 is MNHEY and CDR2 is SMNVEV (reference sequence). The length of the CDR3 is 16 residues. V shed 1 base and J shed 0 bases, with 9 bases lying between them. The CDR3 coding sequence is TGTGCCAGCAGTTTATGGAGCAGATCGAACACCGGGGAGCTGTTTTTT. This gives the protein CASSLWSRSNTGELFF.

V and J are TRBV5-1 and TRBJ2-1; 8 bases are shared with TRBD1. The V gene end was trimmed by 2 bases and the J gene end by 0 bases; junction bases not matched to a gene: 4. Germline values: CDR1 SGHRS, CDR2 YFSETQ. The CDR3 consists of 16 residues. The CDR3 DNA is TGCGCCAGCAGCTTACAGGGGGAGACCTCCTACAATGAGCAGTTCTTC. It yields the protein CASSLQGETSYNEQFF.

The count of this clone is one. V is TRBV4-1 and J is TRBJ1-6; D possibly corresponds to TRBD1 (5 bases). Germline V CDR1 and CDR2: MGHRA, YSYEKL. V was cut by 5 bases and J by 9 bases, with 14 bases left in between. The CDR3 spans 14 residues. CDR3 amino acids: CASSDRGLGSPLHF. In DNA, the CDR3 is TGCGCCAGCAGCGACCGGGGACTTGGTTCACCCCTCCACTTT.

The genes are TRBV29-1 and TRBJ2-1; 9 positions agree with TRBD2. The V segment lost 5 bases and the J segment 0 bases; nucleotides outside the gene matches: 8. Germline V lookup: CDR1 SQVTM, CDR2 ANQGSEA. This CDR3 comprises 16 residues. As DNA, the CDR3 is TGCAGCGTTCCTACAGGGACTAGCCTCTCCTACAATGAGCAGTTCTTC. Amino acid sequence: CSVPTGTSLSYNEQFF.

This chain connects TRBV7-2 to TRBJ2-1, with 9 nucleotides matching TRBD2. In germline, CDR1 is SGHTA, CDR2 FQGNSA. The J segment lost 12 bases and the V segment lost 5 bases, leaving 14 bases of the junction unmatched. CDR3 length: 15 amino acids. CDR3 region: CASSLGASGTSAQFF. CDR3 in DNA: TGTGCCAGCAGCCTCGGGGCTAGCGGGACGTCCGCGCAGTTCTTC.

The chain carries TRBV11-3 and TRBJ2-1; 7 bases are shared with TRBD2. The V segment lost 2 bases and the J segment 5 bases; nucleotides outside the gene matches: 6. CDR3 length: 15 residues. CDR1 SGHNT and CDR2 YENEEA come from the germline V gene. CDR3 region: CASSLLASGHNEQFF. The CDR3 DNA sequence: TGTGCCAGCAGCTTATTGGCTAGCGGCCACAATGAGCAGTTCTTC.

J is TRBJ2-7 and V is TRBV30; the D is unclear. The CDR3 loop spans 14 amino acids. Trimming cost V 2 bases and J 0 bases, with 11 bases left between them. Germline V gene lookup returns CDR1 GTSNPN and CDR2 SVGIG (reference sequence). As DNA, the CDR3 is TGTGCCTGGAGTCGGTACCCCTTCTCCTACGAGCAGTACTTC. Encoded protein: CAWSRYPFSYEQYF.

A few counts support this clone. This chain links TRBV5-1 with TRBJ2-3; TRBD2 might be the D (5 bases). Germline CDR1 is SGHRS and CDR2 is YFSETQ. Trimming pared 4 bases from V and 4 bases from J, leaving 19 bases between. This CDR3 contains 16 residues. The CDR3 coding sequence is TGCGCCAGCAGCCTCTTAGGGTCTCGGGGAGCAGATACGCAGTATTTT. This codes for CASSLLGSRGADTQYF.

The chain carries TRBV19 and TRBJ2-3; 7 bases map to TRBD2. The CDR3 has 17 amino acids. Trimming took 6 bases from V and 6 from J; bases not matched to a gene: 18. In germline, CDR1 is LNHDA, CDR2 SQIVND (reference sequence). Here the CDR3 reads CASSPGGLRLLLDTQYF. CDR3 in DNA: TGTGCCAGTAGCCCCGGGGGACTACGTTTGCTTCTGGATACGCAGTATTTT.

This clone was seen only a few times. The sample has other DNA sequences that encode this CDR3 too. CDR3 protein: CASSSRGPYEQYF. The CDR3 DNA follows: TGTGCCAGCAGCTCCAGGGGCCCCTACGAGCAGTACTTC. The V call is TRBV7-2, the J call TRBJ2-7; a weak D match, TRBD1 (6 bases). Germline values: CDR1 SGHTA, CDR2 FQGNSA. The V end was cut by 4 bases, the J end by 2 bases, with 9 bases between. The CDR3 runs to 13 residues.

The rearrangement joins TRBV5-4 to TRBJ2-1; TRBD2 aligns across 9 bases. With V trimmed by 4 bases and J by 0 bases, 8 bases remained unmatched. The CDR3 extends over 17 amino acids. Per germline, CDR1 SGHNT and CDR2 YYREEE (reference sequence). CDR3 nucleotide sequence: TGTGCCAGCAGCGCCCAATTTAGCGGGAGCTCCTACAATGAGCAGTTCTTC. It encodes CASSAQFSGSSYNEQFF.

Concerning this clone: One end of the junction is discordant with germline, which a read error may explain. CDR3: CASSFGLAQETQYF. The DNA of the CDR3 is TGTGCTAGCAGCTTCGGGCTAGCCCAAGAGACCCAGTACTTC. The chain recombines TRBV7-7 with TRBJ2-5, with D maybe TRBD2 (5 bases). The CDR3 totals 14 residues. In germline, CDR1 is SSHAT, CDR2 FNYEAQ (reference sequence).

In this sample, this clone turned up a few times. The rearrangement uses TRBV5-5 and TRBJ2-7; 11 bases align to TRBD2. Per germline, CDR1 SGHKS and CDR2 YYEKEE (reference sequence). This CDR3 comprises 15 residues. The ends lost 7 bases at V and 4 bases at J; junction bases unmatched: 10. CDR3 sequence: CASGPVGLADYEQYF. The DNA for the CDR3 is TGTGCCAGCGGACCTGTGGGACTAGCGGATTACGAGCAGTACTTC.

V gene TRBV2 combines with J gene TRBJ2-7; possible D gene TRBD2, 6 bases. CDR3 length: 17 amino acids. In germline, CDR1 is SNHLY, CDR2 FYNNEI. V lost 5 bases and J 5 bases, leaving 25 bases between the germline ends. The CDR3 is CASSYPRDFQPVDEQYF. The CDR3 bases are TGTGCCAGCAGTTACCCCCGGGACTTCCAACCGGTCGACGAGCAGTACTTC. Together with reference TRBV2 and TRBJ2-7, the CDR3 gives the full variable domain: EPEVTQTPSHQVTQMGQEVILRCVPISNHLYFYWYRQILGQKVEFLVSFYNNEISEKSEIFDDQFSVERPDGSNFTLKIRSTKLEDSAMYFCASSYPRDFQPVDEQYFGPGTRLTVT.

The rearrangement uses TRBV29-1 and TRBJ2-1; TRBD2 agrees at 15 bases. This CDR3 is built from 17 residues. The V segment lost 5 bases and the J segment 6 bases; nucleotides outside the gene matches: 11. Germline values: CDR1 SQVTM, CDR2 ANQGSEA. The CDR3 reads CSVQGLAGGTTGNEQFF. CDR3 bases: TGCAGCGTTCAAGGACTAGCGGGAGGGACTACGGGCAATGAGCAGTTCTTC.

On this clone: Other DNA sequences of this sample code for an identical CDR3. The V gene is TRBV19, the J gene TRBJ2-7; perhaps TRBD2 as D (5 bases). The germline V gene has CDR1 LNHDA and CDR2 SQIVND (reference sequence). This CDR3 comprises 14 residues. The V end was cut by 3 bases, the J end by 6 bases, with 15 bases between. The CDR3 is CASSMRLSAGEQYF. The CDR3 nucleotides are TGTGCCAGTAGTATGAGACTCTCCGCGGGCGAGCAGTACTTC.

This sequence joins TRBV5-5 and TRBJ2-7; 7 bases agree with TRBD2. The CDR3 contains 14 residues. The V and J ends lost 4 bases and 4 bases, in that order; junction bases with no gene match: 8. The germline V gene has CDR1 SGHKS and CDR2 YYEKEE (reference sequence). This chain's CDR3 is CASSRSGGRYEQYF. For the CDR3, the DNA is TGTGCCAGCAGCCGATCGGGGGGTAGGTACGAGCAGTACTTC.

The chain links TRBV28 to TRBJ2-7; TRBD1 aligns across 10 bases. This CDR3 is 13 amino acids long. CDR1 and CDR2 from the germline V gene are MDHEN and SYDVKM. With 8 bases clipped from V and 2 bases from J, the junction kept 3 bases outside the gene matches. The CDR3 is CASGQGDTYEQYF. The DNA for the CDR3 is TGTGCCAGCGGACAGGGGGATACCTACGAGCAGTACTTC.

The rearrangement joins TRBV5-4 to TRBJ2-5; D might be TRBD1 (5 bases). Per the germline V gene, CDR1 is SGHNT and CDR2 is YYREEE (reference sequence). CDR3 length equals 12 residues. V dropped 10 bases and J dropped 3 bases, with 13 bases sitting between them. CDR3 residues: CAVGAAEETQYF. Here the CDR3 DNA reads TGTGCCGTTGGGGCAGCCGAAGAGACCCAGTACTTC.

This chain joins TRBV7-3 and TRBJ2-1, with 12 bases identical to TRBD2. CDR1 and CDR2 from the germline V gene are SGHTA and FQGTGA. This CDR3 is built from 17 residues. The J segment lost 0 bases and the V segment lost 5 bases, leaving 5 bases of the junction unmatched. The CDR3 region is CASSPQLAGGSYNEQFF. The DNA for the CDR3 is TGTGCCAGCAGCCCCCAACTAGCGGGGGGCTCCTACAATGAGCAGTTCTTC.

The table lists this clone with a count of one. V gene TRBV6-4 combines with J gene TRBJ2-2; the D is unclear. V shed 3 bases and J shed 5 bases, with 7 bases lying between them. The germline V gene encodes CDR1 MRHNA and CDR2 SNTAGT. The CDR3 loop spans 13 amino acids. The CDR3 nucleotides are TGTGCCAGCAGTGAGATGGGAACCGGGGAGCTGTTTTTT. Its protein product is CASSEMGTGELFF.

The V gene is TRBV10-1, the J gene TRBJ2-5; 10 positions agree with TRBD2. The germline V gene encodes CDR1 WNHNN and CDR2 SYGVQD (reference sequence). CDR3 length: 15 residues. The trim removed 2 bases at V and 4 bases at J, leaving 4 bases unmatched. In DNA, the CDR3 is TGCGCCAGCAGTGAGGAGCGGGAGGGCCTAGAGACCCAGTACTTC. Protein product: CASSEEREGLETQYF.

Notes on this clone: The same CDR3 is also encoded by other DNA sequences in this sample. CDR3 bases: TGTGCCAGCAGCGCCCGGGACTACTCCTACGAGCAGTACTTC. It encodes CASSARDYSYEQYF. The gene calls are TRBV9 and TRBJ2-7; 7 bases match TRBD2. Per the germline V gene, CDR1 is SGDLS and CDR2 is YYNGEE. After removal of 3 bases from V and 0 bases from J, the junction contained 3 bases not matched to a gene. The CDR3 is made up of 14 amino acids.